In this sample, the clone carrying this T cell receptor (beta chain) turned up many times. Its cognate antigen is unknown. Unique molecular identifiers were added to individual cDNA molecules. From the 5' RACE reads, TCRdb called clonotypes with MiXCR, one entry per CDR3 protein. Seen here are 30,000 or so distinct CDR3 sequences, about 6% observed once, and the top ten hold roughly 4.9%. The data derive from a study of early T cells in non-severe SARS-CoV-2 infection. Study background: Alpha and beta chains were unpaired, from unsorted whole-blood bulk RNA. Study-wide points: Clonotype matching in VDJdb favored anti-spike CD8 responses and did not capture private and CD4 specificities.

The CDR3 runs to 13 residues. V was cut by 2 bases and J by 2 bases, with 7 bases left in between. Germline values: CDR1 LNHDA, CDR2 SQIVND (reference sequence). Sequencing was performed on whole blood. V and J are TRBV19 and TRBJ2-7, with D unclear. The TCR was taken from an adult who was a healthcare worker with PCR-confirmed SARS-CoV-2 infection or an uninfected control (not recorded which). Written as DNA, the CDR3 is TGTGCCAGTAGTATAAGGTTGACCTACGAGCAGTACTTC. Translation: CASSIRLTYEQYF.